The clone carrying this T cell receptor (beta chain) was recorded only once. What it recognizes is unknown. The sample comes from a study of CD8 T cells in ankylosing spondylitis. Study-wide results and limits: About 8 highly homologous variants made up a TCR beta motif, and this motif appeared characteristic of ankylosing spondylitis blood.

CDR1 MNHEY and CDR2 SVGEGT come from the germline V gene. The CDR3 covers 12 residues. V was cut by 5 bases and J by 11 bases, with 13 bases left in between. TCRdb re-analysed the 5' RACE reads in MiXCR, keeping a single row per CDR3 protein. Of 35,000 to 40,000 distinct CDR3 sequences in the sample, about 17% were seen once. The chain combines TRBV6-2 or TRBV6-3 with TRBJ1-5, with D unclear. What was sequenced was blood. The TCR comes from a male donor with ankylosing spondylitis or in good health (not recorded which). The CDR3 region is CASSDPAMAQHF. The CDR3 DNA reads TGTGCCAGCAGTGACCCCGCTATGGCCCAGCATTTT.